The 2 T cell receptor beta chains presented below share a single source sample, sequenced in a study of T-cell memory formation after mild COVID-19. Via MiXCR, TCRdb re-called the 5' RACE reads, giving one row per CDR3 protein. The table lists 300,000 to 400,000 distinct CDR3 sequences, about 15% of them singletons, with about 20% in the top ten. What was sequenced was PBMCs or a T cell subset sorted from them (not recorded which). The receptors come from a young man who had mild COVID-19 (a few samples of this study predate the infection). Cell type and time point are not known.

This clonotype was counted a few times. The CDR3 protein is CASSVDPGETQYF. The CDR3 DNA reads TGTGCCAGCAGCGTAGACCCGGGGGAGACCCAGTACTTC. This sequence joins TRBV9 and TRBJ2-5; a possible D gene is TRBD2 (5 bases). From germline, CDR1 is SGDLS and CDR2 YYNGEE. The CDR3 covers 13 residues. The V gene lost 0 bases and the J gene lost 5 bases, with 8 bases spanning the gap. The full variable domain, in which reference TRBV9 and TRBJ2-5 provide the parts outside the CDR3, is DSGVTQTPKHLITATGQRVTLRCSPRSGDLSVYWYQQSLDQGLQFLIQYYNGEERAKGNILERFSAQQFPDLHSELNLSSLELGDSALYFCASSVDPGETQYFGPGTRLLVL.

This clonotype was observed at least ten times. This chain joins TRBV10-1 and TRBJ2-7, with 7 nucleotides matching TRBD1. The CDR3 is 12 residues long. V shed 4 bases and J 6 bases; nucleotides not matched to a gene: 3. CDR1 is WNHNN and CDR2 is SYGVQD in the germline V gene (reference sequence). CDR3 nucleotides: TGCGCCAGCAGTGGTGCAGGGGGCGAGCAGTACTTC. Translating it yields CASSGAGGEQYF.